The following is a T cell receptor beta chain sequence with its context. The data belong to a study of shared clonotypes between healthy human individuals. In the naive CD8 group, cells lacked CD45RO and were positively selected for CCR7, so terminally differentiated effector memory CD45RA+ cells were left out. Measured with immunoSEQ multiplex PCR; TCRdb has only the in-frame clones, and not every one. The table includes over 750,000 clones, approximately 97% detected once. Germline trimming cut 3 bases from V and 9 bases from J; bases unmatched to any gene: 15. Germline CDR1 LNHDA, CDR2 SQIVND (reference sequence). This CDR3 comprises 17 residues.

The source of this sequence is a man aged 25-40 years in good health. The chain is built from TRBV19 and TRBJ2-1, with 9 bases lining up with TRBD2. The sample was naive CD8+ T cells sorted from blood. CDR3 loop: CASSIPRPVAGESEQFF. The CDR3 nucleotides read TGTGCCAGTAGTATTCCCCGCCCTGTAGCGGGAGAGAGTGAGCAGTTCTTC.